Described below is a single TCR beta chain sequence and its context. In the authors' workflow: Junction-only immunoSEQ data arrived without quality scores, meaning filtering differed. TCRdb's table, derived via immunoSEQ multiplex PCR, lists solely in-frame clones and lacks some. From that table come the V and J calls and clone size; the DNA was used to work out D and trimming. The data contain under 600,000 clones, around 97% of them singletons. The sample belongs to a study of shared clonotypes between healthy human individuals. Germline lookup yields CDR1 LNHNV and CDR2 YYDKDF (reference sequence). Trimming stripped 0 bases from V and 2 bases from J, with 13 bases between. This CDR3 contains 17 residues.

The V gene is TRBV15, the J gene TRBJ2-2, with D perhaps TRBD2 (5 bases). The sequenced material came from naive CD4+ T cells sorted from blood. Subset described: CD45RA+ positively selected. The clonotype was recovered from a woman aged 25 to 39 in good health. The CDR3 bases are TGTGCCACCAGCAGAGACTCTCCAGCGGCCAACACCGGGGAGCTGTTTTTT. Translating gives CATSRDSPAANTGELFF.